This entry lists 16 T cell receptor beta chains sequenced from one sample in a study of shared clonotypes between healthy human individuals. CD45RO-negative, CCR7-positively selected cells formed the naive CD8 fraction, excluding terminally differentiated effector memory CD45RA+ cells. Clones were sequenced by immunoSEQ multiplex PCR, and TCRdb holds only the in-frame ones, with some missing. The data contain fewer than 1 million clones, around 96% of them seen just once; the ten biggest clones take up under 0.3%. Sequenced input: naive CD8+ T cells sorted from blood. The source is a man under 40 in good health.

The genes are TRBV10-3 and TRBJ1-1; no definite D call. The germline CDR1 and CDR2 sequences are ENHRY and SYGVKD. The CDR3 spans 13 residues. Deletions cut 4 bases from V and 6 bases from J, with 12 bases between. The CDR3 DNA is TGTGCCATCAGTGTTGGCAGGTGCTCTGAAGCTTTCTTT. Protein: CAISVGRCSEAFF.

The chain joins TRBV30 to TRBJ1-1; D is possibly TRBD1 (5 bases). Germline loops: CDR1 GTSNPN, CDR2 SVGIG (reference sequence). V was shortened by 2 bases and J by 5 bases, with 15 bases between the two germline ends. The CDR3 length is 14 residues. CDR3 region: CAWSWDGRATEAFF. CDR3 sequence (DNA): TGTGCCTGGAGTTGGGACGGACGTGCGACTGAAGCTTTCTTT.

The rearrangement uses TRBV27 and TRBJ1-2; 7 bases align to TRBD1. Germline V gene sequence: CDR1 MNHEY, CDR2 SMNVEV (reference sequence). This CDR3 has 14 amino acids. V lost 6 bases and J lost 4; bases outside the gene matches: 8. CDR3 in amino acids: CASSFAGTVYGYTF. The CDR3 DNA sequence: TGTGCCAGCAGCTTCGCCGGGACAGTCTATGGCTACACCTTC.

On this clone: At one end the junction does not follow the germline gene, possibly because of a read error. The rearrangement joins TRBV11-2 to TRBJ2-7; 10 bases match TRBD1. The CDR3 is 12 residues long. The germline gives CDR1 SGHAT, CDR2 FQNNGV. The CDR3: CASSSLRGQGHF. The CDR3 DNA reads TGTGCCAGCAGTTCCTTACGGGGACAGGGGCACTTC.

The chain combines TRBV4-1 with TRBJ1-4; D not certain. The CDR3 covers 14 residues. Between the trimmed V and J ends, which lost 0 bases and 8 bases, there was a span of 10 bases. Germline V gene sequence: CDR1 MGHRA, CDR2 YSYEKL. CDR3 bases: TGCGCCAGCAGCCAAGACACCGGGTCCGAAAAACTGTTTTTT. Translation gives CASSQDTGSEKLFF.

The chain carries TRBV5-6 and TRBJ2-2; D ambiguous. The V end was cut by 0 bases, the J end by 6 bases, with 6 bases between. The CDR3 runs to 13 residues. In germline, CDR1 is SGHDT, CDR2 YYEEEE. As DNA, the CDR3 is TGTGCCAGCAGCTTGGGTTCTCCCGGGGAGCTGTTTTTT. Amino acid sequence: CASSLGSPGELFF. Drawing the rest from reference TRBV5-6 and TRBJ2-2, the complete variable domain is DAGVTQSPTHLIKTRGQQVTLRCSPKSGHDTVSWYQQALGQGPQFIFQYYEEEERQRGNFPDRFSGHQFPNYSSELNVNALLLGDSALYLCASSLGSPGELFFGEGSRLTVL.

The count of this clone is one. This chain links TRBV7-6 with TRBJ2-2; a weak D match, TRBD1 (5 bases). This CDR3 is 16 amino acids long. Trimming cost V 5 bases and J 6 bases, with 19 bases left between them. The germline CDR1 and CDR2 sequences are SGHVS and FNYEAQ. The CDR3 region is CASSRDRTEYAGELFF. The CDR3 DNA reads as TGTGCCAGCAGCCGCGACAGAACTGAGTACGCCGGGGAGCTGTTTTTT.

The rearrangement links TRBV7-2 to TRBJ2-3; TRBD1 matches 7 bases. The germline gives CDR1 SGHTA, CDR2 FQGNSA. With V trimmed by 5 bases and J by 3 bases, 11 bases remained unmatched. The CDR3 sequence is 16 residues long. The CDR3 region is CASSRRDSPSTDTQYF. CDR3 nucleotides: TGTGCCAGCAGCCGACGGGACAGCCCATCGACAGATACGCAGTATTTT. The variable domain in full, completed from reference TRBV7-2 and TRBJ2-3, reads GAGVSQSPSNKVTEKGKDVELRCDPISGHTALYWYRQSLGQGLEFLIYFQGNSAPDKSGLPSDRFSAERTGGSVSTLTIQRTQQEDSAVYLCASSRRDSPSTDTQYFGPGTRLTVL.

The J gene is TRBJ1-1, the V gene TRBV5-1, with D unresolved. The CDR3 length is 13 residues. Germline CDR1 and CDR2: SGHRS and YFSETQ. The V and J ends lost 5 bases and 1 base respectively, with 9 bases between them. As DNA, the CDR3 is TGCGCCAGCAGTGGTCCGGGGAACACTGAAGCTTTCTTT. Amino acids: CASSGPGNTEAFF.

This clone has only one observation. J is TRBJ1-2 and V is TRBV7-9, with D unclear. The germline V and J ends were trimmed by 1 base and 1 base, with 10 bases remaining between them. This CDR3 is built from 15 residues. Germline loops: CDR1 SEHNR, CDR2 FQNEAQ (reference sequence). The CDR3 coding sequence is TGTGCCAGCAGCTTAGATTGGACTGATAACTATGGCTACACCTTC. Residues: CASSLDWTDNYGYTF. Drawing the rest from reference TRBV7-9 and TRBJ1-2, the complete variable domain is DTGVSQNPRHKITKRGQNVTFRCDPISEHNRLYWYRQTLGQGPEFLTYFQNEAQLEKSRLLSDRFSAERPKGSFSTLEIQRTEQGDSAMYLCASSLDWTDNYGYTFGSGTRLTVV.

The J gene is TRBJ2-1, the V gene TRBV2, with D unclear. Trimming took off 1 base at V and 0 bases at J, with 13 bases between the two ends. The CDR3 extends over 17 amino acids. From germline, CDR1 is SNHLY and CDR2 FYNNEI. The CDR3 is CASSEDKIRYSYNEQFF. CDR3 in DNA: TGTGCCAGCAGTGAAGATAAGATTAGATACTCCTACAATGAGCAGTTCTTC.

Here the CDR3 reads CASSQGLREGHEQFF. DNA of the CDR3: TGCGCCAGCAGCCAGGGCCTTCGGGAGGGCCATGAGCAGTTCTTC. J is TRBJ2-1 and V is TRBV4-1, with 8 positions matching TRBD2. CDR1 and CDR2 from the germline V gene are MGHRA and YSYEKL. The CDR3 is made up of 15 amino acids. The J segment lost 8 bases and the V segment lost 3 bases, leaving 9 bases of the junction unmatched.

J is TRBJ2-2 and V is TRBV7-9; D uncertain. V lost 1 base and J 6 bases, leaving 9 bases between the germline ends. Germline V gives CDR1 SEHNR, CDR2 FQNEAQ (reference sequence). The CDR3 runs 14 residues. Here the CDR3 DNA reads TGTGCCAGCAGCTTAGTTGAGCCAGCCGGGGAGCTGTTTTTT. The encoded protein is CASSLVEPAGELFF.

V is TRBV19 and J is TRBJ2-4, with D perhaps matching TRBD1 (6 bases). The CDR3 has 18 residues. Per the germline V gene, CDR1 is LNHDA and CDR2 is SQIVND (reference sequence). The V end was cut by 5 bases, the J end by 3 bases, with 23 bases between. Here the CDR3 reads CASSSDQQQGMGKNIQYF. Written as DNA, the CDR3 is TGTGCCAGTAGTTCAGACCAACAACAGGGCATGGGCAAAAACATTCAGTACTTC.

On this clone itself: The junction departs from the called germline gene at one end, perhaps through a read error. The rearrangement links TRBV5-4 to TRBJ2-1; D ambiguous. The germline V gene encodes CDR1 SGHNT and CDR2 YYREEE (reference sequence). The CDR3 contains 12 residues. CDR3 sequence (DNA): TGTGCCAGCAGCGTAGGTAACAATGGGCAGTTCTTC. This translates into CASSVGNNGQFF.

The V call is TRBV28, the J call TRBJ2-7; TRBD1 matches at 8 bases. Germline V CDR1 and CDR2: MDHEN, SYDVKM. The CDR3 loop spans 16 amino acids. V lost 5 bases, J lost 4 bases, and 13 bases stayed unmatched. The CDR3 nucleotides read TGTGCCAGCAGTCCGGTTCCGGGAGACAGGGGATACGAGCAGTACTTC. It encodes CASSPVPGDRGYEQYF.